This TCR beta chain was captured in a study of blood T cell repertoires in COVID-19. Generated by immunoSEQ multiplex PCR, the TCRdb table keeps only in-frame clones and is missing some. The sample has about 250,000 clones; about nine tenths are singletons. Clinical history reported by participants formed the basis on which cohorts were assigned. Germline V gene sequence: CDR1 MNHEY, CDR2 SVGEGT. CDR3 size: 16 residues. Trimming stripped 3 bases from V and 8 bases from J, with 22 bases between. The sample consisted of PBMCs or T cells enriched from blood (not recorded which). The rearrangement joins TRBV6-2 or TRBV6-3 to TRBJ1-2; D is undetermined. This clonotype was sampled from a man aged 35 to 55 who had recovered from COVID-19. The CDR3 loop reads CASSYARADGYWGYTF. CDR3 sequence (DNA): TGTGCCAGCAGTTATGCGCGGGCCGATGGTTATTGGGGCTACACCTTC.